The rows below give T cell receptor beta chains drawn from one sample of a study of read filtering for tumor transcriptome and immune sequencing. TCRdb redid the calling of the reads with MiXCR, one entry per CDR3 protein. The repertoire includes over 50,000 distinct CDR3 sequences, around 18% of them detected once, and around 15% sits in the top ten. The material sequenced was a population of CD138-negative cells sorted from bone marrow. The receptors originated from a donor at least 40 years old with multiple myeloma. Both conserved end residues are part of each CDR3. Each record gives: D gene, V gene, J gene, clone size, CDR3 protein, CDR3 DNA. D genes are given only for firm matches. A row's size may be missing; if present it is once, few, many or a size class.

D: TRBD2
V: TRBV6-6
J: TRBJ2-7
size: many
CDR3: CASSTLRTSGPREQYF
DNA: TGTGCCAGCAGTACCCTTCGGACTAGCGGGCCTCGGGAGCAGTACTTC

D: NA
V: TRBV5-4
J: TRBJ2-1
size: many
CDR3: CASSLASSYNEQFF
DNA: TGTGCCAGCAGCTTGGCCAGCTCCTACAATGAGCAGTTCTTC

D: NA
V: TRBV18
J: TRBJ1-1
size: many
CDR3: CASSPSGASTEAFF
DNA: TGTGCCAGCTCACCATCGGGGGCAAGCACTGAAGCTTTCTTT

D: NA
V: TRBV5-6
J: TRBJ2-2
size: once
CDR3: CASSLRGWNTGELFF
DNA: TGTGCCAGCAGCCTAAGGGGGTGGAACACCGGGGAGCTGTTTTTT

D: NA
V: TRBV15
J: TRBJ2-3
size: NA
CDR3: CATSRETDTQYF
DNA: TGTGCCACCAGCAGAGAAACAGATACGCAGTATTTT

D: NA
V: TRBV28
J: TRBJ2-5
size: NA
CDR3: CASSFPAGETQYF
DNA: TGTGCCAGCAGTTTCCCAGCCGGGGAGACCCAGTACTTC

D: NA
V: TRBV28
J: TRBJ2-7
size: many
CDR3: CASSATPAGQYF
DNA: TGTGCCAGCAGTGCGACCCCGGCCGGGCAGTACTTC

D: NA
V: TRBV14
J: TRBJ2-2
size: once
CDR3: CASSLNKVNTRELFF
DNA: TGTGCCAGCAGCCTGAACAAAGTTAACACCAGGGAACTGTTTTTT

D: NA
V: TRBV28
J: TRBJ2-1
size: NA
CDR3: CASRSGAREQFF
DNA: TGTGCCAGCAGATCCGGGGCCCGGGAGCAGTTCTTC

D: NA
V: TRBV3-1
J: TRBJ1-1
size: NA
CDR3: CASSQGGDTEAFF
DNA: TGTGCCAGCAGCCAGGGCGGGGACACTGAAGCTTTCTTT

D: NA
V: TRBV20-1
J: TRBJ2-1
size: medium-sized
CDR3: CSARDGLGERIYNEQFF
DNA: TGCAGTGCTAGAGATGGCCTGGGGGAGCGAATCTACAATGAGCAGTTCTTC

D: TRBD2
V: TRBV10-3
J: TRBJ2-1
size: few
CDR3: CAIGGSPGNEQFF
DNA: TGTGCCATCGGCGGGAGCCCTGGGAATGAGCAGTTCTTC

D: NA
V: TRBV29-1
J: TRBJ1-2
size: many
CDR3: CSVARARDYGYTF
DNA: TGCAGCGTTGCCCGTGCTAGGGACTATGGCTACACCTTC

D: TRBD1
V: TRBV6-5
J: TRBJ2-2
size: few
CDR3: CATPVSQGTGWTGELFF
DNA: TGTGCCACCCCGGTGTCCCAAGGGACAGGGTGGACCGGGGAGCTGTTTTTT

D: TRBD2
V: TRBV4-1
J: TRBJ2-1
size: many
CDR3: CASSQSGGLASNEQFF
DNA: TGCGCCAGCAGCCAGAGCGGAGGACTAGCGAGCAATGAGCAGTTCTTC

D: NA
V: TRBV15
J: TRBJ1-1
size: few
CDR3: CATSRDLTGRAFF
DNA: TGTGCCACCAGCAGAGATCTAACAGGGAGGGCTTTCTTT

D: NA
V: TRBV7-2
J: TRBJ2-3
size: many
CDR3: CASSLDRVTDTQYF
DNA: TGTGCCAGCAGCTTAGACAGGGTAACAGATACGCAGTATTTT

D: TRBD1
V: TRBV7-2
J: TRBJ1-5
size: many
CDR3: CASSFGTGGGQPQHF
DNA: TGTGCCAGCAGCTTCGGGACAGGGGGAGGTCAGCCCCAGCATTTT

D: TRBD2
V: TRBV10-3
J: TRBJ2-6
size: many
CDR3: CAITREGTGANVLTF
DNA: TGTGCCATCACCAGGGAGGGGACCGGGGCCAACGTCCTGACTTTC

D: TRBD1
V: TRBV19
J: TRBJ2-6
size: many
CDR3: CASQQGIRSGANVLTF
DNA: TGTGCCAGCCAACAGGGGATACGCTCTGGGGCCAACGTCCTGACTTTC

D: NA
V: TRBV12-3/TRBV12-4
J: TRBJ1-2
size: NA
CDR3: CASSPSGPSYGYTF
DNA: TGTGCCAGCAGCCCCTCGGGGCCGAGCTATGGCTACACCTTC

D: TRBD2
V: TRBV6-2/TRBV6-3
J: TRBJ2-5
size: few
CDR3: CASNLLSGGEETQYF
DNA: TGTGCCAGCAACCTCCTGTCGGGGGGGGAAGAGACCCAGTACTTC

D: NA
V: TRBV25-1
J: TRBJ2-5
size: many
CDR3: CASSDIGGQETQYF
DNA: TGTGCCAGCAGTGACATCGGGGGCCAAGAGACCCAGTACTTC

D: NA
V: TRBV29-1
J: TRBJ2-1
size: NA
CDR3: CSVTHGGGSYNEQFF
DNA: TGCAGCGTCACTCACGGGGGCGGGAGTTACAATGAGCAGTTCTTC

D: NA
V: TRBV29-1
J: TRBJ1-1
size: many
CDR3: CSVVSGVFWEAFF
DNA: TGCAGCGTTGTTTCGGGGGTCTTTTGGGAAGCTTTCTTT

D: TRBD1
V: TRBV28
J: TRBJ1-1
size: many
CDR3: CASRPWTGNTEAFF
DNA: TGTGCCAGCAGGCCCTGGACAGGGAACACTGAAGCTTTCTTT

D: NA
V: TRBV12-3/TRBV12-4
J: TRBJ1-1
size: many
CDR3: CASSLRGDTEAFF
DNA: TGTGCCAGCAGTTTAAGGGGGGACACTGAAGCTTTCTTT